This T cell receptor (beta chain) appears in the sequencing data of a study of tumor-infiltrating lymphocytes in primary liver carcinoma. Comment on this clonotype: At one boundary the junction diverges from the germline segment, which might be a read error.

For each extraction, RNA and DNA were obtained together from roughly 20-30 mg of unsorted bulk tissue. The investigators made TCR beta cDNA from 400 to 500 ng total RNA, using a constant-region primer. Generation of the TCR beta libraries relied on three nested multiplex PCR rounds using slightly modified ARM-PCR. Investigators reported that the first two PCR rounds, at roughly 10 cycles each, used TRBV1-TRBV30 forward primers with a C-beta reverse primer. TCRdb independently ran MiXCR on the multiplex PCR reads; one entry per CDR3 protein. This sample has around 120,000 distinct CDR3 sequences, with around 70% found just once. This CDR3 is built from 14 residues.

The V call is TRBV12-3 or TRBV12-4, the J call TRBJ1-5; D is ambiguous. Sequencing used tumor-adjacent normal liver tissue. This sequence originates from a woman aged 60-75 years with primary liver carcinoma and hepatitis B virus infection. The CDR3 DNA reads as TGTGCGAGCAGTCCCCGACGGTCCAGTCAGCCCCAGCATTTT. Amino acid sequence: CASSPRRSSQPQHF.